One and the same sample provided the 24 T cell receptor beta chains below, sequenced in a study of cytomegalovirus exposure and HLA in healthy donors. The primer mix had 60 Vbeta and 13 Jbeta primers. Assay used: immunoSEQ multiplex PCR; TCRdb lists only in-frame clones, some missing. The table records about 200,000 clones, roughly 77% of them present only once. Sequenced sample: PBMCs. The receptors originated from a man aged 40-50 years in good health and CMV-seropositive.

In its sample, this clone was seen once. The genes are TRBV5-1 and TRBJ2-5, with 9 bases aligning to TRBD1. The tail of the sequence fits TRBJ2-7 better, so the J call may be wrong. Looked up from germline, CDR1 is SGHRS and CDR2 is YFSETQ. The CDR3 totals 14 residues. CDR3 DNA sequence: TGCGCCAGCAGCTTGGGACAGGGGGGTGACGAGCAGTACTTC. Translated: CASSLGQGGDEQYF.

This chain's CDR3 is CASSFHTGGYEQYF. The CDR3 DNA follows: TGTGCCAGCAGTTTTCATACAGGGGGCTACGAGCAGTACTTC. This chain uses TRBV28 with TRBJ2-7, with TRBD1 identical over 8 bases. CDR1 and CDR2 (germline): MDHEN, SYDVKM. Trimming at V came to 3 bases and at J to 3 bases, leaving 4 bases not matched to a gene. The CDR3 runs 14 residues.

This clone was seen only once. The chain employs TRBV4-2 and TRBJ1-2, with D tentatively TRBD1 (5 bases). This CDR3 comprises 19 residues. V lost 0 bases and J 4 bases, leaving 24 bases between the germline ends. Germline loops: CDR1 LGHNA, CDR2 YNFKEQ. CDR3 residues: CASSQDYERRQGIPYGYTF. CDR3 DNA sequence: TGTGCCAGCAGCCAAGACTACGAACGTCGGCAGGGCATACCCTATGGCTACACCTTC.

The table lists this clone with a count of one. Lacking the conserved final phenylalanine or tryptophan, this CDR3 likely reflects a read error. The CDR3 DNA sequence: TGTGCCAGTAGTACCCGGTCAGGGGGCCACAATTCACCCCTCCACCTT. Translated, it gives CASSTRSGGHNSPLHL. This chain links TRBV19 with TRBJ1-6, with 8 positions matching TRBD1. The CDR3 runs 16 residues. Germline CDR1 is LNHDA and CDR2 is SQIVND (reference sequence). Losses at the gene ends were 4 bases for V and 7 bases for J; bases not matched to a gene: 9.

This clone has a handful of counts. The CDR3 nucleotides are TGTGCCAGCAGCGTTGGAGGACTGAGCTCCTACGAGCAGTACTTC. It is translated as CASSVGGLSSYEQYF. The chain employs TRBV9 and TRBJ2-7; maybe TRBD2 (5 bases). CDR3 length: 15 residues. Trimming removed 2 bases at V and 0 bases at J, with 12 bases between. Germline CDR1 is SGDLS and CDR2 is YYNGEE.

The CDR3: CASSIPTSGSGNEQFF. The CDR3 nucleotides are TGTGCCAGCAGTATCCCGACTAGCGGGAGTGGCAATGAGCAGTTCTTC. The chain uses TRBV27 and TRBJ2-1, with 12 bases fitting TRBD2. V shed 5 bases and J 6 bases; nucleotides not matched to a gene: 8. Germline V CDR1 and CDR2: MNHEY, SMNVEV (reference sequence). The length of the CDR3 is 16 residues.

The chain is built from TRBV4-2 and TRBJ2-7; the D gene is possibly TRBD2 (6 bases). Germline V lookup: CDR1 LGHNA, CDR2 YNFKEQ. This CDR3 is built from 15 residues. V shed 0 bases and J shed 5 bases, with 14 bases lying between them. CDR3 in DNA: TGTGCCAGCAGCCAAGATCTCGGGGGAGTGGACGAGCAGTACTTC. Amino acids: CASSQDLGGVDEQYF.

The chain couples TRBV29-1 to TRBJ2-6; D uncertain. The CDR3 spans 15 residues. The V gene lost 4 bases and the J gene lost 0 bases, with 10 bases spanning the gap. Germline assignment: CDR1 SQVTM and CDR2 ANQGSEA. CDR3: CSVVWRSSGANVLTF. DNA for the CDR3: TGCAGCGTTGTGTGGCGGAGCTCTGGGGCCAACGTCCTGACTTTC.

V and J are TRBV19 and TRBJ1-2, with 7 positions matching TRBD1. The CDR3 loop spans 12 amino acids. V trimming: 4 bases; J trimming: 7 bases; junction bases outside the gene matches: 3. Germline values: CDR1 LNHDA, CDR2 SQIVND (reference sequence). The CDR3 nucleotides read TGTGCCAGTAGTAGCGGGACAGCTGGCTACACCTTC. It encodes CASSSGTAGYTF.

V usage is TRBV7-2 and J usage is TRBJ2-3, with D perhaps TRBD2 (6 bases). The V gene lost 1 base and the J gene lost 0 bases, with 11 bases spanning the gap. Germline V gene sequence: CDR1 SGHTA, CDR2 FQGNSA. CDR3 length: 16 amino acids. In DNA form, the CDR3 reads TGTGCCAGCAGCTTAGTCAGCGGGCATAGCACAGATACGCAGTATTTT. Encoded protein: CASSLVSGHSTDTQYF.

The chain links TRBV5-4 to TRBJ1-5, with D maybe TRBD1 (6 bases). The CDR3 contains 15 residues. Germline V gene data show CDR1 as SGHNT and CDR2 as YYREEE (reference sequence). The V and J ends lost 4 bases and 6 bases respectively, with 17 bases between them. DNA for the CDR3: TGTGCCAGCAGCGTCGGCGGGGGGGCTGTTCAGCCCCAGCATTTT. It specifies CASSVGGGAVQPQHF.

V gene TRBV10-3 combines with J gene TRBJ2-7; possibly TRBD1 for D (5 bases). In germline, CDR1 is ENHRY, CDR2 SYGVKD. The CDR3 has 15 amino acids. V was clipped by 0 bases and J by 6 bases, with 15 bases between them. CDR3 protein: CAISESRGSRGEQYF. CDR3 bases: TGTGCCATCAGTGAGTCAAGGGGATCCCGCGGCGAGCAGTACTTC.

This chain links TRBV5-8 with TRBJ1-5; D call uncertain. Germline V gives CDR1 SGHTS, CDR2 YDEGEE. Trimming removed 4 bases from V and 4 bases from J, with 6 bases in between. CDR3 length: 12 amino acids. This chain's CDR3 is CASSPFNQPQHF. DNA of the CDR3: TGTGCCAGCAGCCCCTTTAATCAGCCCCAGCATTTT. Together with reference TRBV5-8 and TRBJ1-5, the CDR3 gives the full variable domain: EAGVTQSPTHLIKTRGQQATLRCSPISGHTSVYWYQQALGLGLQFLLWYDEGEERNRGNFPPRFSGRQFPNYSSELNVNALELEDSALYLCASSPFNQPQHFGDGTRLSIL.

The V gene is TRBV9, the J gene TRBJ1-4; D is perhaps TRBD1 (5 bases). Germline V lookup: CDR1 SGDLS, CDR2 YYNGEE. The CDR3 spans 16 residues. The ends were cut back, 2 bases at V and 3 bases at J, with 14 bases in the middle. CDR3 loop: CASSVSPGVANEKLFF. The CDR3 DNA reads TGTGCCAGCAGCGTCAGCCCGGGGGTGGCTAATGAAAAACTGTTTTTT.

In this sample, this clone turned up a few times. The chain employs TRBV5-5 and TRBJ2-2; 7 nucleotides agree with TRBD1. The V gene's germline CDR1 is SGHKS and CDR2 YYEKEE (reference sequence). This CDR3 contains 15 residues. J was trimmed by 8 bases and V by 3 bases; bases with no gene match: 10. As DNA, the CDR3 is TGTGCCAGCAGCTGGACAGGATCGGGGAGAGGGGAGCTGTTTTTT. Its protein product is CASSWTGSGRGELFF.

The chain uses TRBV4-1 and TRBJ2-2, with D unresolved. The CDR3 is 12 amino acids. Germline CDR1 MGHRA, CDR2 YSYEKL. V lost 0 bases and J 8 bases, leaving 4 bases between the germline ends. The CDR3 DNA reads as TGCGCCAGCAGCCAAGAACGGGGGGAGCTGTTTTTT. Translation gives CASSQERGELFF.

This clone was counted only a few times. The CDR3 DNA reads as TGTGCCAGCAGTTACATGGCAGGGGGCACTGAAGCTTTCTTT. It translates to CASSYMAGGTEAFF. This chain links TRBV6-6 with TRBJ1-1, with 7 bases that match TRBD1. The V segment lost 2 bases and the J segment 4 bases; nucleotides outside the gene matches: 4. The CDR3 sequence is 14 residues long. Per germline, CDR1 MNHNY and CDR2 SVGAGI (reference sequence).

V usage is TRBV7-9 and J usage is TRBJ2-2, with no clear D. In germline, CDR1 is SEHNR, CDR2 FQNEAQ (reference sequence). CDR3 length: 12 residues. The V end lost 5 bases, the J end lost 4 bases, and 5 bases lay between the germline ends. CDR3 bases: TGTGCCAGCAGCCCCGGCACCGGGGAGCTGTTTTTT. Its protein product is CASSPGTGELFF.

The chain combines TRBV2 with TRBJ1-2, with D possibly TRBD1 on 5 matching bases. The germline gives CDR1 SNHLY, CDR2 FYNNEI. CDR3 size: 14 residues. Trimming removed 6 bases at V and 5 bases at J, with 16 bases between. The CDR3 coding sequence is TGTGCCAGCAGGAGACTCGGGGGTCAATATGGCTACACCTTC. The encoded protein is CASRRLGGQYGYTF.

The chain carries TRBV7-2 and TRBJ2-7; 11 bases are a match to TRBD2. The CDR3 extends over 14 amino acids. With V trimmed by 5 bases and J by 3 bases, 3 bases remained unmatched. Germline CDR1 SGHTA, CDR2 FQGNSA. The CDR3 region is CASSPGTSGYEQYF. The CDR3 DNA follows: TGTGCCAGCAGCCCTGGGACTAGCGGCTACGAGCAGTACTTC.

This clone was detected only a few times. The chain carries TRBV15 and TRBJ2-5; weak D call: TRBD2 (5 bases). This CDR3 is built from 14 residues. Trimming removed 0 bases from V and 4 bases from J, with 9 bases in between. Germline V CDR1 and CDR2: LNHNV, YYDKDF (reference sequence). DNA of the CDR3: TGTGCCACCAGCAGAGATCTCGGGGTAGAGACCCAGTACTTC. Its translation is CATSRDLGVETQYF.

The CDR3 DNA reads TGTGCCAGCAGCCTCCCCGGGGGACAGGGTGGCGGGGAGCTGTTTTTT. This sequence encodes CASSLPGGQGGGELFF. The V call is TRBV14, the J call TRBJ2-2; 9 bases fit TRBD1. V lost 4 bases to trimming and J lost 7 bases; unmatched junction nucleotides: 10. CDR1 SGHDN and CDR2 FVKESK come from the germline V gene. CDR3 length equals 16 residues.

The chain is built from TRBV29-1 and TRBJ2-1, with a tentative D call TRBD2 (5 bases). V lost 2 bases and J lost 8, with 10 bases in between. Per germline, CDR1 SQVTM and CDR2 ANQGSEA. This CDR3 spans 12 amino acids. The CDR3 is CSVETSSYEQFF. CDR3 nucleotides: TGCAGCGTTGAAACTAGTAGCTATGAGCAGTTCTTC.

The chain is built from TRBV19 and TRBJ1-1, with TRBD1 identical over 7 bases. J lost 7 bases, V lost 5 bases, and 4 bases had no gene match. This CDR3 is built from 12 residues. Germline V gives CDR1 LNHDA, CDR2 SQIVND (reference sequence). This CDR3 is CASSSGQREAFF. The CDR3 DNA follows: TGTGCCAGTAGTTCGGGACAGCGTGAAGCTTTCTTT.